The present TCR beta chain was sequenced within a study of neurological immune-mediated disorders. General study points: Phylogenetic grouping assigned the repertoires of 18 of 34 multiple sclerosis patients to a single cluster of related CDR3 sequences. This cluster may be a repertoire-level signature. HTLV-1-associated myelopathy had the most TCR clonal expansion, while multiple sclerosis had the least, a level that fell below healthy controls.

Sorted libraries used 850,000 to 1,000,000 CD4+ or CD8+ T cells. V was clipped by 6 bases and J by 3 bases, with 5 bases between them. Germline values: CDR1 SNHLY, CDR2 FYNNEI. There are 11 residues in the CDR3. This clonotype was picked up many times. Its target is unknown. As for the cDNA, it was generated by 5'RACE with 10-nucleotide random UMIs. A single record per CDR3 protein comes from TCRdb applying MiXCR to the 5' RACE reads. The sample lists about 50,000 distinct CDR3 sequences, around 5.3% occurring once. The source of this sequence is a woman aged 18 to 35 with multiple sclerosis. Sequenced input: CD4+ T cells from blood. The gene calls are TRBV2 and TRBJ1-1, with D tentatively TRBD1 (5 bases). CDR3 nucleotides: TGTGCCAGCAGAGGGGACACTGAAGCTTTCTTT. This sequence encodes CASRGDTEAFF.